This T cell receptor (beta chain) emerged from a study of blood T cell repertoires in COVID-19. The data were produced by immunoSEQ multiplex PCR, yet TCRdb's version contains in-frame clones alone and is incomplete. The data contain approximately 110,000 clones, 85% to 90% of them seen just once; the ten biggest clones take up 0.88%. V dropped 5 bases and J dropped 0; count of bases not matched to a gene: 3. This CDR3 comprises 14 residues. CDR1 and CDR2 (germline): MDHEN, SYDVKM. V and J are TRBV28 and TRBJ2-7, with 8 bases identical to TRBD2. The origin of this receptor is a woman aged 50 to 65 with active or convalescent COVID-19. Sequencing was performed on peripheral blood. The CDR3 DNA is TGTGCCAGCAGTCTAGCGGGCGGCTCCTACGAGCAGTACTTC. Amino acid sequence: CASSLAGGSYEQYF.